This TCR beta chain comes out of a study of blood T cells in healthy people across ages. The CDR3 contains 18 residues. J was trimmed by 6 bases and V by 0 bases; bases with no gene match: 9. Germline V gives CDR1 SGDLS, CDR2 YYNGEE. A second PCR of roughly 7 to 11 cycles used a sample-barcoded 5' primer and a J-beta primer mix. Per-sample output comprised a minimum of 3 million paired-end reads containing CDR3. Each CDR3 protein gets one entry after TCRdb re-called the 5' RACE reads with MiXCR. The profile covers around 1,500,000 distinct CDR3 sequences, with roughly 27% appearing a single time and 6.5% to 8.5% taken by the ten largest. This clonotype turned up a few times. Its antigen is unidentified. Study-wide points: Calculation of diversity from one million T cells yielded estimates considered to be underestimates.

Sequencing was carried out using blood. The chain links TRBV9 to TRBJ2-3; TRBD2 matches 14 bases. The source is a young woman in good health. The CDR3 region is CASSVVDRLAGGLDTQYF. DNA for the CDR3: TGTGCCAGCAGCGTAGTCGACAGACTAGCGGGGGGGCTCGATACGCAGTATTTT.